This T cell receptor (beta chain) originates from a study of blood T cell repertoires in COVID-19. In the study overall: Acute-phase and convalescent COVID-19 samples originated in the United States, Italy and Spain. PBMCs, B-cell-depleted T cells, or T cells were the source of the cDNA or gDNA that made up the material.

Donors were grouped by their self-reported clinical history. Original analysis: Reference gene primer amplification yielded estimated nucleated cell counts. Measured with immunoSEQ multiplex PCR; TCRdb has only the in-frame clones, and not every one. The V and J calls and the clone size are those of that table, but D and trimming were determined from the DNA. The table includes around 340,000 clones, 70% to 90% detected once. In this sample, this clone turned up once. The J segment lost 8 bases and the V segment lost 2 bases, leaving 8 bases of the junction unmatched. In germline, CDR1 is SGHRS, CDR2 YFSETQ. The CDR3 sequence is 14 residues long.

The sample taken for sequencing was PBMCs or T cells enriched from blood (not recorded which). The chain combines TRBV5-1 with TRBJ1-2; TRBD1 matches at 8 bases. The origin of this receptor is a woman in her forties with acute COVID-19. The CDR3 is CASSLGTGREGYTF. The DNA for the CDR3 is TGCGCCAGCAGCTTAGGGACAGGAAGAGAAGGCTACACCTTC.